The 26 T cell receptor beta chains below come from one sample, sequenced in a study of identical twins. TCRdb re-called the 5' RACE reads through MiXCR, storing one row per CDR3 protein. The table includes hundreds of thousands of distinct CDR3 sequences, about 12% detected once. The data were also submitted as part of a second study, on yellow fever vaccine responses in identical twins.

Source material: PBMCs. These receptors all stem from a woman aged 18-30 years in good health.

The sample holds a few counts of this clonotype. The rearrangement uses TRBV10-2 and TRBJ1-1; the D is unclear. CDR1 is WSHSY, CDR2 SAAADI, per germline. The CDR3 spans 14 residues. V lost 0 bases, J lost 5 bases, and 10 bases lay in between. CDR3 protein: CASSESVTETEAFF. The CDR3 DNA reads TGCGCCAGCAGTGAGTCGGTAACAGAGACTGAAGCTTTCTTT.

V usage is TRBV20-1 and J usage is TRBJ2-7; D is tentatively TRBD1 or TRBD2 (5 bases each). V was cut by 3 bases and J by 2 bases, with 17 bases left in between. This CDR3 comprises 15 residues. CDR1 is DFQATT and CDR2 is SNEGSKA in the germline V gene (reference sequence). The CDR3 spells CSASSSGTEAYEQYF. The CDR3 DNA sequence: TGCAGTGCTAGTTCGTCAGGGACGGAGGCCTACGAGCAGTACTTC.

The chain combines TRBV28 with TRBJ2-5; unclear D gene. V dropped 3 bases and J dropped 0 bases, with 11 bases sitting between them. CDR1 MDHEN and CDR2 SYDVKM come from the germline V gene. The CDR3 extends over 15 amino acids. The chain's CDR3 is CASSFLGEDQETQYF. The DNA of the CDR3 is TGTGCCAGCAGTTTTCTTGGCGAAGACCAAGAGACCCAGTACTTC.

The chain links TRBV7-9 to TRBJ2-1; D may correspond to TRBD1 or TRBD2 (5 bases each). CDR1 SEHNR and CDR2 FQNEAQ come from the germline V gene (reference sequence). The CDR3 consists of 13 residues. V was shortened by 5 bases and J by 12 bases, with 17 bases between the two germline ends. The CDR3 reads CASSPGAPPWQFF. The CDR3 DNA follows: TGTGCCAGCAGCCCCGGGGCCCCACCCTGGCAGTTCTTC.

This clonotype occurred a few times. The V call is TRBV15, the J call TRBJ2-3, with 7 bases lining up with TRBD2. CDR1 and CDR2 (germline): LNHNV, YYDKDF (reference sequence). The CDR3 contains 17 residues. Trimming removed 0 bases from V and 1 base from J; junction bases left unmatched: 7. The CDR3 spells CATSRDLSGTGTDTQYF. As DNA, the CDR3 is TGTGCCACCAGCAGAGATTTGAGCGGGACCGGCACAGATACGCAGTATTTT.

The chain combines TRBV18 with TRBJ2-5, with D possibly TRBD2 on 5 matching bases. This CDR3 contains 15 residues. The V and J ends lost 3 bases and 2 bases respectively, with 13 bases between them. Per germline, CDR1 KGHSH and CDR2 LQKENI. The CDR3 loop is CASSPGVQDQETQYF. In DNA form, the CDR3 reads TGTGCCAGCTCACCCGGGGTTCAGGATCAAGAGACCCAGTACTTC.

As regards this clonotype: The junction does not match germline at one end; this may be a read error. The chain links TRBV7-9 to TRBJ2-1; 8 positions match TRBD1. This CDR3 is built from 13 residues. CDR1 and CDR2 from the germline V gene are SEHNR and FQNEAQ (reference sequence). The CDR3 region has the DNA TGTGCCAGCAGCTCCGGGACAGGCCCCTCATTGCTCTTC. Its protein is CASSSGTGPSLLF.

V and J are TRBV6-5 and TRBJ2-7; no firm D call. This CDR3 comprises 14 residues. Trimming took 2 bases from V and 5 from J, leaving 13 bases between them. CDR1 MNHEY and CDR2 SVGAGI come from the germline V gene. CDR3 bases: TGTGCCAGCAGTTACGGGCCCATGGCGGACGAGCAGTACGTC. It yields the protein CASSYGPMADEQYV.

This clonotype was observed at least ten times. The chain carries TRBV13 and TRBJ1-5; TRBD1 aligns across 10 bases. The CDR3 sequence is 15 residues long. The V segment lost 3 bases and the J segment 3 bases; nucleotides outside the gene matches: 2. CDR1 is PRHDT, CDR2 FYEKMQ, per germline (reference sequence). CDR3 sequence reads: CASSLGTGANQPQHF. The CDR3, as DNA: TGTGCCAGCAGCTTGGGGACAGGGGCCAATCAGCCCCAGCATTTT.

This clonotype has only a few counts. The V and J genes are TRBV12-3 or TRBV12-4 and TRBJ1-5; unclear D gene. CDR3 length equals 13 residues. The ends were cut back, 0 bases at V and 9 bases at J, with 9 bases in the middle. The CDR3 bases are TGTGCCAGCAGTTTAGCGGGGATGAGGCCCCAGCATTTT. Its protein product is CASSLAGMRPQHF.

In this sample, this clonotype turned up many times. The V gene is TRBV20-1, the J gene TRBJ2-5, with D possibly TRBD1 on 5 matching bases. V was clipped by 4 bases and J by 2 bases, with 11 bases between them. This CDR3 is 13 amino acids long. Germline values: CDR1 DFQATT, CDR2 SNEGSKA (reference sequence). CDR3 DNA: TGCAGTGCTACTCGGACATTACAAGAGACCCAGTACTTC. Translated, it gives CSATRTLQETQYF.

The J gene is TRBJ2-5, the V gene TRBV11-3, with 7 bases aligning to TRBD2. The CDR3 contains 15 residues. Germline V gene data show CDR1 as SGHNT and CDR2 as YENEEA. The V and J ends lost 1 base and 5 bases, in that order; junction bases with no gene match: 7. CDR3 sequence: CASSLASGEGETQYF. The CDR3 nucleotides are TGTGCCAGCAGCTTAGCTAGCGGAGAGGGGGAGACCCAGTACTTC.

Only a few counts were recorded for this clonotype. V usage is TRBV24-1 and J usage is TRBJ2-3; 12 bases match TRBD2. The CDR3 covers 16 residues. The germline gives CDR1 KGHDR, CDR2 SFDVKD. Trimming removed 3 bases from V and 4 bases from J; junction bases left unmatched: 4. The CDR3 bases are TGTGCCACCAGTGATCCTAGCGGGAGGGCCCCAGATACGCAGTATTTT. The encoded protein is CATSDPSGRAPDTQYF.

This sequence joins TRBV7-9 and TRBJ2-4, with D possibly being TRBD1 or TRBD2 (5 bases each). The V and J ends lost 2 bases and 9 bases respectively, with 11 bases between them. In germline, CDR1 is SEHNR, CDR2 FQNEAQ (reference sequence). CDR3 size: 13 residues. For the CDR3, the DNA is TGTGCCAGCAGCTTATCGGGGCAGGGCATTCAGTACTTC. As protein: CASSLSGQGIQYF.

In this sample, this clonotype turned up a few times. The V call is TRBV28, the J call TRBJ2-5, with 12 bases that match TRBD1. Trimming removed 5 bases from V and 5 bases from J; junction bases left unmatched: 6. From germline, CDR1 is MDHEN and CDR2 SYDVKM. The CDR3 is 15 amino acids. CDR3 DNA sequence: TGTGCCAGCAGTCAGGGACAGGGGGCTTGGGAGACCCAGTACTTC. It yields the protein CASSQGQGAWETQYF.

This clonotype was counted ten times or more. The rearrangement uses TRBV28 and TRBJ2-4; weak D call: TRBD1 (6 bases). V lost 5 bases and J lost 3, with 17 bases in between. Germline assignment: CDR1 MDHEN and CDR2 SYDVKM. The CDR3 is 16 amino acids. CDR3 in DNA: TGTGCCAGCAGTAAAAGACAGGATCGTGACAAAAACATTCAGTACTTC. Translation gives CASSKRQDRDKNIQYF.

CDR3 nucleotide sequence: TGTGCCAGCAGTGCGGACAGGGTGTCTAATTCACCCCTCCACTTT. Its protein product is CASSADRVSNSPLHF. The chain has TRBV28 and TRBJ1-6; 8 positions agree with TRBD1. The CDR3 runs to 15 residues. The V gene end was trimmed by 5 bases and the J gene end by 6 bases; junction bases not matched to a gene: 6. CDR1 is MDHEN and CDR2 is SYDVKM in the germline V gene.

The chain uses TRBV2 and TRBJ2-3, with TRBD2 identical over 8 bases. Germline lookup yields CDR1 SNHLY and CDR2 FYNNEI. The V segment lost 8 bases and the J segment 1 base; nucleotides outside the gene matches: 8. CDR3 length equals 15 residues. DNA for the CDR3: TGTGCCAGCGAGCGGGGGCCCTCTGGCACAGATACGCAGTATTTT. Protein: CASERGPSGTDTQYF.

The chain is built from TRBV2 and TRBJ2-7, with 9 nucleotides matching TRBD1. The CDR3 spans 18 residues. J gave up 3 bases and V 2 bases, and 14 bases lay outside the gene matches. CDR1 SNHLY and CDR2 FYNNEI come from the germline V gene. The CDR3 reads CASSERPQLPGQGYEQYF. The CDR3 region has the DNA TGTGCCAGCAGTGAACGCCCTCAACTTCCGGGACAGGGCTACGAGCAGTACTTC.

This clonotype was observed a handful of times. The CDR3: CATSDINIQYF. CDR3 DNA: TGTGCCACCAGTGATATAAACATTCAGTACTTC. The rearrangement uses TRBV24-1 and TRBJ2-4; D is undetermined. The V end lost 3 bases, the J end lost 6 bases, and 2 bases lay between the germline ends. Germline V lookup: CDR1 KGHDR, CDR2 SFDVKD. This CDR3 has 11 amino acids.

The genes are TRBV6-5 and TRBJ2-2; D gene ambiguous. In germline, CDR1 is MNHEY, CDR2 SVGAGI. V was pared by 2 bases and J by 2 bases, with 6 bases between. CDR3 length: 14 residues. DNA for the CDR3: TGTGCCAGCAGTTACGCCCGCAACACCGGGGAGCTGTTTTTT. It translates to CASSYARNTGELFF.

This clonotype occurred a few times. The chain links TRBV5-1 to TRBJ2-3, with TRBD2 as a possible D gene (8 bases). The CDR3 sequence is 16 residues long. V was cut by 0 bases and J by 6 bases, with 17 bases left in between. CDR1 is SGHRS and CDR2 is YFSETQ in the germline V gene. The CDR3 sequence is CASSLEGAGGPDTQYF. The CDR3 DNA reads TGCGCCAGCAGCTTGGAGGGGGCGGGAGGCCCCGATACGCAGTATTTT.

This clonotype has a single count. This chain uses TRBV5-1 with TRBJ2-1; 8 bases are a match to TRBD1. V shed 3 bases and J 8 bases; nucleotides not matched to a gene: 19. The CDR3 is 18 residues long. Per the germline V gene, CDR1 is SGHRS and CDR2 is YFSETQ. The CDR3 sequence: CASSSRTGQALGTDEQFF. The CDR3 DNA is TGCGCCAGCAGCTCTCGGACAGGGCAGGCGCTAGGAACCGATGAGCAGTTCTTC.

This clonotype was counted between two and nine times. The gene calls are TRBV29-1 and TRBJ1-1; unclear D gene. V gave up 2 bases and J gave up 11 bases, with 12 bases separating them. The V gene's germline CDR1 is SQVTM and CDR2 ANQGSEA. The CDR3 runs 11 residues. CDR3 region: CSVERTSLAFF. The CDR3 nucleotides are TGCAGCGTTGAACGGACTAGCCTTGCTTTCTTT.

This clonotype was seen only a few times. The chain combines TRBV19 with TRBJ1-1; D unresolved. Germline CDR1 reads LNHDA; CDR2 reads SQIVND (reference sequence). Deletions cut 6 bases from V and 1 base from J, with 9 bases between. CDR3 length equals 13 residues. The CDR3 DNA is TGTGCCAGTAGGGAACGACAGAACACTGAAGCTTTCTTT. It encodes CASRERQNTEAFF.

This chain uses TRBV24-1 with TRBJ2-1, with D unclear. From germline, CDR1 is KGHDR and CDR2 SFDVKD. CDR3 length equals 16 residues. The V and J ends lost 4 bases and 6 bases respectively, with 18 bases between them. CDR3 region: CATSDRGGPFTNEQFF. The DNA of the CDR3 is TGTGCCACCAGTGACCGAGGTGGCCCCTTTACCAATGAGCAGTTCTTC.